The 10 T cell receptor beta chains reported below all come from one sample, sequenced in a study of cytomegalovirus exposure and HLA in healthy donors. Here immunoSEQ multiplex PCR was the method, and the copy in TCRdb shows in-frame clones only, minus some. Here the sample spans approximately 88,000 clones, roughly 96% being singletons. Sequenced input: PBMCs. These receptors were taken from a woman aged 18-29 years in good health and CMV-seronegative.

This chain uses TRBV18 with TRBJ2-5, with 12 bases lining up with TRBD1. The end of the DNA is better explained by TRBJ2-7, so the J call may be wrong. Per germline, CDR1 KGHSH and CDR2 LQKENI. The CDR3 is made up of 15 amino acids. This CDR3 reads CASSPGTGGFYEQYF. The CDR3 DNA sequence: TGTGCCAGCTCACCCGGGACAGGGGGCTTCTACGAGCAGTACTTC.

V gene TRBV27 combines with J gene TRBJ2-3, with D unclear. Germline V lookup: CDR1 MNHEY, CDR2 SMNVEV (reference sequence). The V end lost 1 base, the J end lost 4 bases, and 12 bases lay between the germline ends. The CDR3 is made up of 15 amino acids. CDR3 nucleotides: TGTGCCAGCAGTTTATTTAACAGCCCCTCAGATACGCAGTATTTT. Its translation is CASSLFNSPSDTQYF.

The table lists this clone with a count of one. The J gene is TRBJ2-1, the V gene TRBV28, with 8 nucleotides matching TRBD2. V was clipped by 6 bases and J by 3 bases; unmatched bases: 16. CDR3 length: 18 residues. The V gene's germline CDR1 is MDHEN and CDR2 SYDVKM. CDR3 sequence (DNA): TGTGCCAGCAGACGATTTAGAATACTAGCGGTTGGCTACAATGAGCAGTTCTTC. This translates into CASRRFRILAVGYNEQFF.

The chain carries TRBV27 and TRBJ2-7; D is unresolved. CDR3 length: 11 amino acids. Germline V gene lookup returns CDR1 MNHEY and CDR2 SMNVEV (reference sequence). Trimming removed 4 bases from V and 6 bases from J, with 7 bases in between. CDR3: CASSSAAEQYF. The CDR3 DNA follows: TGTGCCAGCAGTTCGGCGGCCGAGCAGTACTTC.

The chain joins TRBV5-4 to TRBJ2-5; the match to TRBD2 covers 10 bases. The trim removed 4 bases at V and 5 bases at J, leaving 11 bases unmatched. Germline loops: CDR1 SGHNT, CDR2 YYREEE (reference sequence). This CDR3 is built from 16 residues. The DNA of the CDR3 is TGTGCCAGCAGCCCCGGAGGGACTAGCGATAGGGAGACCCAGTACTTC. As protein: CASSPGGTSDRETQYF.

The chain carries TRBV19 and TRBJ2-1; 10 bases are shared with TRBD2. The V gene's germline CDR1 is LNHDA and CDR2 SQIVND (reference sequence). V gave up 6 bases and J gave up 6 bases; unmatched junction bases: 8. The CDR3 runs 15 residues. The CDR3 reads CASRSSGRATNEQFF. The CDR3 coding sequence is TGTGCCAGTAGATCCAGCGGGAGGGCCACCAATGAGCAGTTCTTC.

The chain has TRBV18 and TRBJ2-5; tentatively, D is TRBD1 (6 bases). The CDR3 runs to 15 residues. Deletions cut 4 bases from V and 2 bases from J, with 14 bases between. Germline assignment: CDR1 KGHSH and CDR2 LQKENI. The CDR3 is CASSLMDGQQETQYF. CDR3 bases: TGTGCCAGCTCACTCATGGATGGACAGCAAGAGACCCAGTACTTC.

The chain combines TRBV29-1 with TRBJ1-2; D perhaps matches TRBD1 (5 bases). V was cut by 7 bases and J by 3 bases, with 12 bases left in between. The CDR3 covers 12 residues. CDR1 is SQVTM, CDR2 ANQGSEA, per germline. CDR3 DNA: TGCAGCGGCCTTTCGGGGGACTATGGCTACACCTTC. Translated, it gives CSGLSGDYGYTF. Complete variable domain (other parts from reference TRBV29-1 and TRBJ1-2): SAVISQKPSRDICQRGTSLTIQCQVDSQVTMMFWYRQQPGQSLTLIATANQGSEATYESGFVIDKFPISRPNLTFSTLTVSNMSPEDSSIYLCSGLSGDYGYTFGSGTRLTVV.

Written as DNA, the CDR3 is TGTGCCAGCAGCCCCCCAAGGGCGGGAGCTACAGATACGCAGTATTTT. This translates into CASSPPRAGATDTQYF. The chain employs TRBV7-6 and TRBJ2-3, with 7 positions matching TRBD2. J was trimmed by 3 bases and V by 5 bases; bases with no gene match: 11. Looked up from germline, CDR1 is SGHVS and CDR2 is FNYEAQ. The CDR3 covers 16 residues.

V is TRBV4-1 and J is TRBJ2-5, with 14 bases matching TRBD2. Germline V lookup: CDR1 MGHRA, CDR2 YSYEKL. V gave up 3 bases and J gave up 4 bases; unmatched junction bases: 1. The CDR3 sequence is 15 residues long. CDR3 sequence reads: CASSHGTSGRETQYF. The CDR3 DNA sequence: TGCGCCAGCAGCCACGGGACTAGCGGGAGAGAGACCCAGTACTTC.